The 30 T cell receptor beta chains below were found in one sample sequenced in a study of OX40 agonist ivuxolimab in advanced cancers. Clones were sequenced by immunoSEQ multiplex PCR, and TCRdb holds only the in-frame ones, with some missing. Here the sample spans roughly 66,000 clones, roughly 80% being singletons. The specimen was CD4+ or CD8+ T cells sorted from blood, collected in a trial of the OX40 agonist ivuxolimab. Source of these receptors: an adult with an advanced solid tumor such as melanoma, head and neck, liver or kidney cancer.

J is TRBJ1-1 and V is TRBV29-1; D is uncertain. The V and J ends lost 4 bases and 4 bases respectively, with 7 bases between them. Looked up from germline, CDR1 is SQVTM and CDR2 is ANQGSEA. The CDR3 contains 11 residues. The CDR3 DNA sequence: TGCAGCGTTGGACGTTCCACTGAAGCTTTCTTT. It specifies CSVGRSTEAFF.

The rearrangement uses TRBV27 and TRBJ1-6; 7 bases align to TRBD1. Looked up from germline, CDR1 is MNHEY and CDR2 is SMNVEV (reference sequence). V shed 7 bases and J 8 bases; nucleotides not matched to a gene: 11. This CDR3 region has 15 residues. The DNA of the CDR3 is TGTGCCAGCACCAGGGGGAGGGGCGATGATTCACCCCTCCACTTT. Its translation: CASTRGRGDDSPLHF.

The rearrangement links TRBV11-3 to TRBJ2-7; tentatively, D is TRBD1 (5 bases). The CDR3 runs to 15 residues. Germline values: CDR1 SGHNT, CDR2 YENEEA. The V end lost 4 bases, the J end lost 2 bases, and 15 bases lay between the germline ends. CDR3 nucleotide sequence: TGTGCCAGCAGCTCCAGGTGGACAAGAGCCTACGAGCAGTACTTC. The encoded protein is CASSSRWTRAYEQYF.

As to this clone: The same CDR3 can be traced to other DNA sequences in this sample. The V and J genes are TRBV4-1 and TRBJ2-5; TRBD1 matches at 8 bases. Germline V gene sequence: CDR1 MGHRA, CDR2 YSYEKL. V was clipped by 1 base and J by 5 bases; unmatched bases: 6. The CDR3 consists of 15 residues. As DNA, the CDR3 is TGCGCCAGCAGCCAAGCGTCAGGGGGCGGGGAGACCCAGTACTTC. As protein: CASSQASGGGETQYF.

This CDR3 is CASSEIPGTNEKLFF. The CDR3 DNA is TGTGCCAGCAGTGAAATCCCGGGTACTAATGAAAAACTGTTTTTT. The J gene is TRBJ1-4, the V gene TRBV6-1; unclear D gene. The CDR3 is made up of 15 amino acids. The germline gives CDR1 MNHNS, CDR2 SASEGT. The V end was cut by 2 bases, the J end by 2 bases, with 9 bases between.

The V gene is TRBV2, the J gene TRBJ2-2; D is perhaps TRBD1 or TRBD2 (5 bases each). The CDR3 has 13 amino acids. Trimming cost V 5 bases and J 7 bases, with 11 bases left between them. Germline loops: CDR1 SNHLY, CDR2 FYNNEI. CDR3: CASSRTGRGELFF. The CDR3 region has the DNA TGTGCCAGCAGTCGGACGGGGCGCGGGGAGCTGTTTTTT.

The chain joins TRBV19 to TRBJ2-5, with TRBD2 matching 7 bases. The CDR3 is made up of 15 amino acids. With V trimmed by 1 base and J by 5 bases, 7 bases remained unmatched. CDR1 and CDR2 (germline): LNHDA, SQIVND (reference sequence). CDR3 amino acids: CASSIGRGSGETQYF. The CDR3 nucleotides read TGTGCCAGTAGTATAGGTCGCGGGAGCGGGGAGACCCAGTACTTC.

The chain combines TRBV5-4 with TRBJ2-3, with 7 bases lining up with TRBD1. With V trimmed by 1 base and J by 4 bases, 9 bases remained unmatched. Germline loops: CDR1 SGHNT, CDR2 YYREEE (reference sequence). The CDR3 is 16 residues long. The CDR3 DNA follows: TGTGCCAGCAGCTTGCCGCGACAGGGAGTGCCAGATACGCAGTATTTT. Amino acid sequence: CASSLPRQGVPDTQYF. The entire variable domain, with the rest obtained from reference TRBV5-4 and TRBJ2-3, is as follows: ETGVTQSPTHLIKTRGQQVTLRCSSQSGHNTVSWYQQALGQGPQFIFQYYREEENGRGNFPPRFSGLQFPNYSSELNVNALELDDSALYLCASSLPRQGVPDTQYFGPGTRLTVL.

About this clone: Germline is not matched at one junction end, which may reflect a read error. The CDR3 DNA sequence: TGCGCCAGCAGCCAAGAGGGAGGCCTAAGGTACACTAAAGCTTTCTTT. Encoded protein: CASSQEGGLRYTKAFF. This chain connects TRBV4-1 to TRBJ1-1; D not resolved. This CDR3 has 16 residues. The V gene's germline CDR1 is MGHRA and CDR2 YSYEKL.

The chain links TRBV6-5 to TRBJ1-2, with TRBD1 matching over 8 bases. This CDR3 contains 13 residues. Germline V gene sequence: CDR1 MNHEY, CDR2 SVGAGI. V trimming: 5 bases; J trimming: 4 bases; junction bases outside the gene matches: 3. This CDR3 is CASSEGTGYGYTF. CDR3 DNA: TGTGCCAGCAGTGAGGGGACAGGCTATGGCTACACCTTC.

The V and J genes are TRBV5-5 and TRBJ1-2; D is uncertain. This CDR3 is built from 12 residues. V lost 4 bases and J 4 bases, leaving 8 bases between the germline ends. Germline CDR1 SGHKS, CDR2 YYEKEE (reference sequence). The DNA of the CDR3 is TGTGCCAGCAGCGGGCAGTCCTATGGCTACACCTTC. Amino acid sequence: CASSGQSYGYTF.

The V call is TRBV11-3, the J call TRBJ2-7, with D tentatively TRBD1 (6 bases). The germline V and J ends were trimmed by 1 base and 2 bases, with 9 bases remaining between them. CDR1 and CDR2 (germline): SGHNT, YENEEA. CDR3 length equals 14 residues. The CDR3, as DNA: TGTGCCAGCAGCTTAGGGGCAGGGGCCTACGAGCAGTACTTC. This sequence encodes CASSLGAGAYEQYF. Full variable domain (remainder filled in from reference TRBV11-3 and TRBJ2-7): EAGVVQSPRYKIIEKKQPVAFWCNPISGHNTLYWYLQNLGQGPELLIRYENEEAVDDSQLPKDRFSAERLKGVDSTLKIQPAELGDSAVYLCASSLGAGAYEQYFGPGTRLTVT.

This chain joins TRBV20-1 and TRBJ2-7; D unclear. V was pared by 7 bases and J by 3 bases, with 10 bases between. The CDR3 has 11 amino acids. CDR1 and CDR2 from the germline V gene are DFQATT and SNEGSKA (reference sequence). The CDR3 DNA sequence: TGCAGTGATCGTGCCGACTACGAGCAGTACTTC. Protein product: CSDRADYEQYF.

This chain joins TRBV5-1 and TRBJ2-7; D assignment may be TRBD1 or TRBD2 (5 bases each). CDR3 length: 14 residues. V lost 0 bases to trimming and J lost 5 bases, with 12 bases between them. Germline V gene data show CDR1 as SGHRS and CDR2 as YFSETQ. This CDR3 is CASSLGGVWDEQYF. The CDR3 nucleotides are TGCGCCAGCAGCTTGGGAGGGGTATGGGACGAGCAGTACTTC.

The rearrangement links TRBV9 to TRBJ1-6; no reliable D call. The V end was cut by 1 base, the J end by 7 bases, with 9 bases between. CDR3 size: 14 residues. Germline lookup yields CDR1 SGDLS and CDR2 YYNGEE. The CDR3, as DNA: TGTGCCAGCAGCGTACGACGGACGAATTCACCCCTCCACTTT. This translates into CASSVRRTNSPLHF.

The CDR3 sequence is CASSYKNTGELFF. The CDR3 DNA is TGTGCCAGCAGTTACAAAAACACCGGGGAGCTGTTTTTT. The V gene is TRBV6-5, the J gene TRBJ2-2; unclear D gene. Germline values: CDR1 MNHEY, CDR2 SVGAGI. V lost 2 bases to trimming and J lost 2 bases, with 3 bases between them. This CDR3 spans 13 amino acids.

The V and J genes are TRBV6-4 and TRBJ2-3, with D possibly TRBD1 on 8 matching bases. V lost 10 bases and J lost 3, with 17 bases in between. Germline V gives CDR1 MRHNA, CDR2 SNTAGT. The CDR3 loop spans 14 amino acids. CDR3 region: CATPDREGTDTQYF. In DNA form, the CDR3 reads TGTGCCACCCCGGACAGGGAGGGGACAGATACGCAGTATTTT.

J is TRBJ1-1 and V is TRBV29-1, with 12 nucleotides matching TRBD1. Trimming removed 7 bases from V and 1 base from J; junction bases left unmatched: 7. The germline V gene encodes CDR1 SQVTM and CDR2 ANQGSEA. This CDR3 has 15 residues. The CDR3 loop is CSAYGTGGRNTEAFF. DNA of the CDR3: TGCAGCGCTTACGGGACAGGGGGCAGGAACACTGAAGCTTTCTTT.

Only a few counts were recorded for this clone. The chain combines TRBV19 with TRBJ1-1, with 10 bases identical to TRBD1. The ends lost 10 bases at V and 2 bases at J; junction bases unmatched: 7. Germline CDR1 is LNHDA and CDR2 is SQIVND (reference sequence). The CDR3 contains 14 residues. CDR3 sequence: CATRDRGGNTEAFF. The CDR3 bases are TGTGCCACCAGGGACAGGGGAGGTAACACTGAAGCTTTCTTT.

The rearrangement uses TRBV14 and TRBJ2-2, with TRBD2 identical over 8 bases. CDR3 size: 15 residues. V trimming: 4 bases; J trimming: 2 bases; junction bases outside the gene matches: 3. CDR1 is SGHDN, CDR2 FVKESK, per germline. CDR3 DNA: TGTGCCAGCAGCCGTAGCGGGAAAAACACCGGGGAGCTGTTTTTT. Translating gives CASSRSGKNTGELFF. Variable domain in full (rest from reference TRBV14 and TRBJ2-2): EAGVTQFPSHSVIEKGQTVTLRCDPISGHDNLYWYRRVMGKEIKFLLHFVKESKQDESGMPNNRFLAERTGGTYSTLKVQPAELEDSGVYFCASSRSGKNTGELFFGEGSRLTVL.

The J gene is TRBJ2-1, the V gene TRBV11-3; D possibly corresponds to TRBD1 (5 bases). The CDR3 runs 16 residues. Germline V gene lookup returns CDR1 SGHNT and CDR2 YENEEA. V was shortened by 1 base and J by 0 bases, with 10 bases between the two germline ends. CDR3 nucleotides: TGTGCCAGCAGCTTAGGGGGCAAATTCTCCTACAATGAGCAGTTCTTC. Amino acids: CASSLGGKFSYNEQFF.

The V gene is TRBV29-1, the J gene TRBJ2-5; D could derive from TRBD1 or TRBD2 (5 bases each). The CDR3 contains 13 residues. Germline lookup yields CDR1 SQVTM and CDR2 ANQGSEA. V was clipped by 7 bases and J by 4 bases, with 16 bases between them. The CDR3 DNA sequence: TGCAGCGGGGGCGGCCAAGAGGGAGAGACCCAGTACTTC. Translating it yields CSGGGQEGETQYF.

As regards this clone: The identical CDR3 is also encoded by other nucleotide sequences in the sample. The V call is TRBV6-5, the J call TRBJ2-2; possibly TRBD2 for D (7 bases). V dropped 7 bases and J dropped 4 bases, with 16 bases sitting between them. The CDR3 totals 15 residues. The V gene's germline CDR1 is MNHEY and CDR2 SVGAGI. Here the CDR3 DNA reads TGTGCCAGCACCGACCGGGGGGCGGGCACCGGGGAGCTGTTTTTT. It encodes CASTDRGAGTGELFF.

This clone came up a few times. DNA for the CDR3: TGTGCCACCGGGACAGGGAACACTGAAGCTTTCTTT. This codes for CATGTGNTEAFF. The genes are TRBV19 and TRBJ1-1, with 8 bases that match TRBD1. V trimming: 10 bases; J trimming: 1 base; junction bases outside the gene matches: 2. Looked up from germline, CDR1 is LNHDA and CDR2 is SQIVND (reference sequence). This CDR3 is built from 12 residues.

In DNA form, the CDR3 reads TGTGCCAGCAGTTCACAGGGTTTCGGCAATGAGCAGTTCTTC. Protein product: CASSSQGFGNEQFF. The V gene is TRBV28, the J gene TRBJ2-1; possibly TRBD1 for D (6 bases). The germline V gene has CDR1 MDHEN and CDR2 SYDVKM. The CDR3 sequence is 14 residues long. V was clipped by 4 bases and J by 6 bases, with 13 bases between them.

This chain uses TRBV5-1 with TRBJ1-3; TRBD1 matches at 8 bases. With 2 bases clipped from V and 6 bases from J, the junction kept 7 bases outside the gene matches. Looked up from germline, CDR1 is SGHRS and CDR2 is YFSETQ. CDR3 length: 15 amino acids. The DNA of the CDR3 is TGCGCCAGCAGCTTCGTTCCAGGGGGCGAAAACACCATATATTTT. Translated, it gives CASSFVPGGENTIYF.

The CDR3 nucleotides are TGTGCCAGCAGCGTAGGGGGTAGGGTCGACTACAATGAGCAGTTCTTC. The encoded protein is CASSVGGRVDYNEQFF. This chain connects TRBV9 to TRBJ2-1; D is undetermined. Germline V gives CDR1 SGDLS, CDR2 YYNGEE. The CDR3 covers 16 residues. Trimming left V 0 bases short and J 3 bases short, with 13 bases between. Full variable domain (outside the CDR3, taken from reference TRBV9 and TRBJ2-1): DSGVTQTPKHLITATGQRVTLRCSPRSGDLSVYWYQQSLDQGLQFLIQYYNGEERAKGNILERFSAQQFPDLHSELNLSSLELGDSALYFCASSVGGRVDYNEQFFGPGTRLTVL.

This rearrangement joins TRBV5-1 to TRBJ2-7; D call uncertain. CDR3 length equals 15 residues. With 0 bases removed from V and 0 bases from J, the gap between germline ends came to 10 bases. Germline lookup yields CDR1 SGHRS and CDR2 YFSETQ. This CDR3 is CASSLAAATSYEQYF. The CDR3 nucleotides are TGCGCCAGCAGCTTGGCCGCAGCCACCTCCTACGAGCAGTACTTC. The full variable domain, with the rest looked up from reference TRBV5-1 and TRBJ2-7, is KAGVTQTPRYLIKTRGQQVTLSCSPISGHRSVSWYQQTPGQGLQFLFEYFSETQRNKGNFPGRFSGRQFSNSRSEMNVSTLELGDSALYLCASSLAAATSYEQYFGPGTRLTVT.

V is TRBV5-1 and J is TRBJ2-7, with a tentative D call TRBD1 (6 bases). The CDR3 totals 15 residues. Germline loops: CDR1 SGHRS, CDR2 YFSETQ. Trimming pared 0 bases from V and 3 bases from J, leaving 13 bases between. CDR3 residues: CASSLEGRGFYEQYF. CDR3 bases: TGCGCCAGCAGCTTGGAAGGCAGGGGCTTCTACGAGCAGTACTTC.

The chain carries TRBV6-1 and TRBJ1-2; D call uncertain. Trimming cost V 2 bases and J 3 bases, with 10 bases left between them. The germline CDR1 and CDR2 sequences are MNHNS and SASEGT. The CDR3 has 14 amino acids. CDR3 coding DNA: TGTGCCAGCAGTGAATCGGCATTATACTATGGCTACACCTTC. It is translated as CASSESALYYGYTF.